This T cell receptor beta chain was identified during a study of T cell clonality in common variable immunodeficiency. Repertoires were generated with immunoSEQ multiplex PCR, while TCRdb's copy carries only in-frame clones and drops some. The record shows tens of thousands of clones for this sample, with no singletons present. The CDR3 extends over 15 amino acids. Germline CDR1 is KGHSH and CDR2 is LQKENI. Trimming cost V 6 bases and J 4 bases; bases outside gene matches: 7. Blood samples were heparinized, about 5 to 9 ml per donor. General study findings and limits: Authors noted CVID clonality's cause needs subpopulation repertoire sequencing.

This clone was observed many times. The antigen is unknown. The sequence runs out 3 residues before the end of the CDR3; the remainder is reconstructed from the germline J gene. This clonotype was sampled from a person aged 18 to 70 in good health. Sequencing was done on a sample of peripheral blood mononuclear cells. This chain links TRBV18 with TRBJ2-1; TRBD1 aligns across 9 bases. Here the CDR3 reads CASSPSGTGYNEQFF. The CDR3 bases that were read are TGTGCCAGCTCGCCCTCGGGGACAGGGTACAATGAG.